One sample yielded the 26 T cell receptor beta chains listed below, sequenced in a study of blood T cell repertoires in COVID-19. The repertoire was sequenced with immunoSEQ multiplex PCR; TCRdb's copy has only in-frame clones and lacks some. The table lists roughly 190,000 clones, more than 70% of them singletons. Sequencing was done on a sample of peripheral blood. The origin of the receptors is a woman between 40 and 55 years old who had recovered from COVID-19.

This clone was observed a handful of times. The rearrangement joins TRBV7-3 to TRBJ2-7; 10 bases are shared with TRBD2. CDR3 length: 16 residues. Germline V gene lookup returns CDR1 SGHTA and CDR2 FQGTGA. With V trimmed by 2 bases and J by 5 bases, 9 bases remained unmatched. CDR3 loop: CASSLWASGSVDEQYF. In DNA form, the CDR3 reads TGTGCCAGCAGCTTATGGGCTAGCGGGAGTGTCGACGAGCAGTACTTC.

This chain links TRBV27 with TRBJ1-1, with D perhaps matching TRBD1 (6 bases). CDR3 length: 15 residues. V was pared by 6 bases and J by 7 bases, with 21 bases between. From germline, CDR1 is MNHEY and CDR2 SMNVEV (reference sequence). CDR3 nucleotides: TGTGCCAGCAGCCCCAGAGGGGGGGGCTTATATGAAGCTTTCTTT. This translates into CASSPRGGGLYEAFF.

This sequence joins TRBV29-1 and TRBJ2-3, with 7 bases fitting TRBD2. CDR1 and CDR2 from the germline V gene are SQVTM and ANQGSEA. Losses at the gene ends were 4 bases for V and 1 base for J; bases not matched to a gene: 8. This CDR3 has 15 residues. The CDR3 DNA reads as TGCAGCGTTGTTGGATCGGGGGGAGGCACAGATACGCAGTATTTT. It is translated as CSVVGSGGGTDTQYF.

The chain links TRBV6-5 to TRBJ2-1; a possible D gene is TRBD1 (6 bases). Between the trimmed V and J ends, which lost 5 bases and 9 bases, there was a span of 17 bases. The CDR3 runs to 14 residues. CDR1 is MNHEY and CDR2 is SVGAGI in the germline V gene. In nucleotides, the CDR3 is TGTGCCAGCAGTCCAAGGACAGATCATGTTGAGCAGTTCTTC. It is translated as CASSPRTDHVEQFF.

This clone was seen a handful of times. Written as DNA, the CDR3 is TGCAGCGTCTCGGGACAGGGATTATACGAGCAGTACTTC. This codes for CSVSGQGLYEQYF. The genes are TRBV29-1 and TRBJ2-7; TRBD1 matches at 9 bases. The CDR3 is 13 amino acids. Germline loops: CDR1 SQVTM, CDR2 ANQGSEA. V dropped 6 bases and J dropped 4; count of bases not matched to a gene: 7.

CDR3 bases: TGCGCCAGCAGCTTGGAGAGCCCCGCCGAGCAGTACTTC. Translation gives CASSLESPAEQYF. The genes are TRBV5-1 and TRBJ2-7; the D is unclear. In germline, CDR1 is SGHRS, CDR2 YFSETQ. The CDR3 has 13 amino acids. V lost 0 bases and J lost 6, with 10 bases in between.

The CDR3 is CASSWSRTTNTEAFF. CDR3 nucleotides: TGCGCCAGCAGCTGGTCAAGGACAACTAACACTGAAGCTTTCTTT. The chain recombines TRBV5-1 with TRBJ1-1, with a weak D call TRBD1 (5 bases). The germline V gene has CDR1 SGHRS and CDR2 YFSETQ. The V and J ends lost 3 bases and 2 bases respectively, with 14 bases between them. The CDR3 runs to 15 residues.

J is TRBJ2-3 and V is TRBV25-1; weak D call: TRBD2 (7 bases). There are 14 residues in the CDR3. Germline lookup yields CDR1 MGHDK and CDR2 SYGVNS. V was pared by 6 bases and J by 7 bases, with 17 bases between. Written as DNA, the CDR3 is TGTGCCAGCAGCCCCACGGGGGGCCTAAATACGCAGTATTTT. Amino acid sequence: CASSPTGGLNTQYF.

V usage is TRBV3-1 (or the pseudogene TRBV3-2) and J usage is TRBJ1-1; D call uncertain. Germline-derived CDR1 and CDR2 are LGHDT and YNNKEL (reference sequence). The V gene lost 0 bases and the J gene lost 1 base, with 9 bases spanning the gap. This CDR3 contains 15 residues. CDR3 bases: TGTGCCAGCAGCCAAGATGCGCCGGGGAACACTGAAGCTTTCTTT. Translation: CASSQDAPGNTEAFF.

V usage is TRBV30 and J usage is TRBJ2-7, with 7 bases identical to TRBD1. The CDR3 runs 13 residues. V was clipped by 3 bases and J by 3 bases; unmatched bases: 5. Germline CDR1 reads GTSNPN; CDR2 reads SVGIG (reference sequence). For the CDR3, the DNA is TGTGCCTGGAGCGCAGGGGGAGTCTACGAGCAGTACTTC. Its translation is CAWSAGGVYEQYF.

This clone was picked up one time. The chain employs TRBV7-2 and TRBJ1-1; no firm D call. The CDR3 is 12 amino acids. From germline, CDR1 is SGHTA and CDR2 FQGNSA. Deletions cut 7 bases from V and 3 bases from J, with 9 bases between. The CDR3 DNA reads TGTGCCAGCAAACTAAGTTACACTGAAGCTTTCTTT. It specifies CASKLSYTEAFF.

This chain uses TRBV19 with TRBJ2-1; TRBD2 matches 10 bases. The CDR3 extends over 19 amino acids. Trimming at V came to 2 bases and at J to 7 bases, leaving 17 bases not matched to a gene. Germline V gene data show CDR1 as LNHDA and CDR2 as SQIVND (reference sequence). CDR3 amino acids: CASSISPLLLAGVRNEQFF. DNA of the CDR3: TGTGCCAGTAGTATAAGTCCCCTACTTCTAGCGGGAGTACGGAATGAGCAGTTCTTC.

The chain employs TRBV7-6 and TRBJ1-2; the match to TRBD1 covers 7 bases. V shed 1 base, J shed 6 bases, and the junction held 2 bases outside the gene matches. Germline CDR1 and CDR2: SGHVS and FNYEAQ. CDR3 length: 13 residues. The CDR3: CASSLDRGNGYTF. CDR3 sequence (DNA): TGTGCCAGCAGCTTAGACAGGGGTAATGGCTACACCTTC.

CDR3 coding DNA: TGTGCCTGGAGTGCTATAACAGGGGGCGAATCAAACACTGAAGCTTTCTTT. It specifies CAWSAITGGESNTEAFF. This chain links TRBV30 with TRBJ1-1; 9 bases are a match to TRBD1. The CDR3 extends over 17 amino acids. The V segment lost 1 base and the J segment 2 bases; nucleotides outside the gene matches: 11. The germline gives CDR1 GTSNPN, CDR2 SVGIG (reference sequence).

This chain links TRBV27 with TRBJ1-5; D is ambiguous. This CDR3 has 14 amino acids. The germline CDR1 and CDR2 sequences are MNHEY and SMNVEV (reference sequence). V gave up 8 bases and J gave up 4 bases, with 15 bases separating them. CDR3 sequence: CASQVFPWNQPQHF. The CDR3 nucleotides are TGTGCCAGCCAGGTATTTCCCTGGAATCAGCCCCAGCATTTT.

The rearrangement joins TRBV7-2 to TRBJ1-3; D perhaps matches TRBD1 (6 bases). Germline assignment: CDR1 SGHTA and CDR2 FQGNSA. The CDR3 runs to 18 residues. Trimming removed 4 bases at V and 5 bases at J, with 24 bases between. The CDR3: CASSSPHLVGTSRNTIYF. DNA for the CDR3: TGTGCCAGCAGCTCTCCTCACCTTGTTGGGACATCCAGAAACACCATATATTTT.

This clone was seen just once. This sequence joins TRBV6-5 and TRBJ1-2; TRBD1 might be the D (5 bases). The CDR3 totals 14 residues. Trimming removed 0 bases at V and 3 bases at J, with 8 bases between. Germline loops: CDR1 MNHEY, CDR2 SVGAGI. The CDR3 region is CASSYSSRDYGYTF. The CDR3 DNA reads TGTGCCAGCAGTTACTCGTCCAGGGACTATGGCTACACCTTC.

V and J are TRBV5-1 and TRBJ1-1; D is perhaps TRBD1 (5 bases). The CDR3 is made up of 12 amino acids. Looked up from germline, CDR1 is SGHRS and CDR2 is YFSETQ. Trimming shortened V by 0 bases and J by 6 bases, and 6 bases separated the two germline ends. CDR3 DNA: TGCGCCAGCAGCTTGGAGGGGCCTGAAGCTTTCTTT. It yields the protein CASSLEGPEAFF.

The rearrangement uses TRBV9 and TRBJ2-2, with D perhaps matching TRBD1 (6 bases). The CDR3 contains 15 residues. Germline V CDR1 and CDR2: SGDLS, YYNGEE. The V end was cut by 3 bases, the J end by 2 bases, with 11 bases between. DNA of the CDR3: TGTGCCAGCAGCGGGTGGACAGCCAACACCGGGGAGCTGTTTTTT. It codes for CASSGWTANTGELFF.

This chain connects TRBV25-1 to TRBJ1-6, with 7 bases fitting TRBD1. The CDR3 consists of 15 residues. Trimming removed 5 bases from V and 10 bases from J; junction bases left unmatched: 11. In germline, CDR1 is MGHDK, CDR2 SYGVNS. The CDR3 is CASSRRTGVGSPLHF. Here the CDR3 DNA reads TGTGCCAGCAGTAGACGGACAGGTGTCGGGTCACCCCTCCACTTT. The entire variable domain, with the rest obtained from reference TRBV25-1 and TRBJ1-6, is as follows: EADIYQTPRYLVIGTGKKITLECSQTMGHDKMYWYQQDPGMELHLIHYSYGVNSTEKGDLSSESTVSRIRTEHFPLTLESARPSHTSQYLCASSRRTGVGSPLHFGNGTRLTVT.

V usage is TRBV27 and J usage is TRBJ2-1; 8 bases align to TRBD2. CDR1 is MNHEY and CDR2 is SMNVEV in the germline V gene (reference sequence). The length of the CDR3 is 17 residues. The V gene end was trimmed by 3 bases and the J gene end by 7 bases; junction bases not matched to a gene: 14. The CDR3 DNA is TGTGCCAGCAGTTTTATCGGGAGCGGGAGCGTTTTTAATGAGCAGTTCTTC. Amino acid sequence: CASSFIGSGSVFNEQFF.

This clone was detected once. The rearrangement joins TRBV7-2 to TRBJ2-7, with 8 nucleotides matching TRBD2. Germline-derived CDR1 and CDR2 are SGHTA and FQGNSA. The V gene end was trimmed by 0 bases and the J gene end by 3 bases; junction bases not matched to a gene: 4. The CDR3 extends over 15 amino acids. The CDR3 region is CASSLASGNYYEQYF. CDR3 DNA: TGTGCCAGCAGCTTAGCTAGCGGGAATTACTACGAGCAGTACTTC.

The chain combines TRBV4-2 with TRBJ2-1, with D possibly being TRBD2 (6 bases). Trimming took off 7 bases at V and 0 bases at J, with 16 bases between the two ends. Germline CDR1 and CDR2: LGHNA and YNFKEQ. CDR3 length: 16 residues. CDR3 protein: CASTGREDSSYNEQFF. Written as DNA, the CDR3 is TGTGCCAGCACCGGTAGGGAGGATAGCTCCTACAATGAGCAGTTCTTC.

The count of this clone is one. This chain joins TRBV28 and TRBJ2-7; a weak D match, TRBD2 (6 bases). Per germline, CDR1 MDHEN and CDR2 SYDVKM. V was shortened by 7 bases and J by 3 bases, with 16 bases between the two germline ends. The CDR3 is 14 residues long. Here the CDR3 reads CASTKGGSNYEQYF. Written as DNA, the CDR3 is TGTGCCAGCACGAAGGGAGGCTCGAACTACGAGCAGTACTTC. The variable domain in full, completed from reference TRBV28 and TRBJ2-7, reads DVKVTQSSRYLVKRTGEKVFLECVQDMDHENMFWYRQDPGLGLRLIYFSYDVKMKEKGDIPEGYSVSREKKERFSLILESASTNQTSMYLCASTKGGSNYEQYFGPGTRLTVT.

This sequence joins TRBV7-6 and TRBJ1-3; D is perhaps TRBD1 (6 bases). Germline-derived CDR1 and CDR2 are SGHVS and FNYEAQ. V lost 5 bases and J 2 bases, leaving 13 bases between the germline ends. There are 15 residues in the CDR3. Here the CDR3 reads CASSEAGHTGNTIYF. CDR3 nucleotides: TGTGCCAGCAGCGAAGCGGGACACACTGGAAACACCATATATTTT.

The chain has TRBV4-1 and TRBJ2-7; perhaps TRBD2 as D (6 bases). Trimming shortened V by 1 base and J by 2 bases, and 15 bases separated the two germline ends. Looked up from germline, CDR1 is MGHRA and CDR2 is YSYEKL. There are 16 residues in the CDR3. The CDR3 DNA reads TGCGCCAGCAGCCAAGGGGGGACTGCCCCACCCTACGAGCAGTACTTC. It yields the protein CASSQGGTAPPYEQYF.